Each of the 32 T cell receptor beta chains below was sequenced from the same sample in a study of cytomegalovirus exposure and HLA in healthy donors. Profiling relied on immunoSEQ multiplex PCR, and the TCRdb table lists in-frame clones only, not all of them. Of about 220,000 clones in the sample, approximately 88% were seen once. What was sequenced was PBMCs. All receptors come from a young woman in good health and CMV-seropositive.

This clone was detected once. V and J are TRBV2 and TRBJ1-1; D is unclear. Germline values: CDR1 SNHLY, CDR2 FYNNEI. V lost 4 bases and J lost 0, with 6 bases in between. The CDR3 consists of 13 residues. The CDR3 DNA reads TGTGCCAGCAGTGCCCTGATGAACACTGAAGCTTTCTTT. This sequence encodes CASSALMNTEAFF.

This chain joins TRBV7-3 and TRBJ1-2, with 8 bases aligning to TRBD1. Germline V lookup: CDR1 SGHTA, CDR2 FQGTGA. CDR3 length: 15 amino acids. Trimming took 6 bases from V and 8 from J; bases not matched to a gene: 14. CDR3 nucleotides: TGTGCCAGCAGTCCGTCAACGGGACAGGCCTTAGGCTACACCTTC. Translation: CASSPSTGQALGYTF.

The chain combines TRBV5-1 with TRBJ1-1; a weak D match, TRBD1 (5 bases). Between the trimmed V and J ends, which lost 7 bases and 10 bases, there was a span of 23 bases. The CDR3 totals 14 residues. Germline-derived CDR1 and CDR2 are SGHRS and YFSETQ. The CDR3: CASDPHESGLGAFF. In DNA, the CDR3 is TGCGCCAGCGACCCACATGAATCAGGGCTCGGAGCTTTCTTT.

This clone was found once. The rearrangement uses TRBV19 and TRBJ1-5; D is possibly TRBD1 (6 bases). This CDR3 is 15 amino acids long. In germline, CDR1 is LNHDA, CDR2 SQIVND (reference sequence). Trimming cost V 2 bases and J 5 bases, with 13 bases left between them. In DNA, the CDR3 is TGTGCCAGTAGTATATTCGGGGGCAACTATCAGCCCCAGCATTTT. This codes for CASSIFGGNYQPQHF.

This chain links TRBV4-1 with TRBJ1-5; D ambiguous. V was clipped by 5 bases and J by 1 base, with 12 bases between them. CDR1 is MGHRA and CDR2 is YSYEKL in the germline V gene. The CDR3 contains 15 residues. The CDR3 reads CASSREAGSNQPQHF. The DNA for the CDR3 is TGCGCCAGCAGCAGAGAAGCGGGAAGCAATCAGCCCCAGCATTTT.

The chain joins TRBV6-6 to TRBJ1-5; D ambiguous. The CDR3 contains 13 residues. Germline V lookup: CDR1 MNHNY, CDR2 SVGAGI (reference sequence). Trimming pared 6 bases from V and 3 bases from J, leaving 9 bases between. For the CDR3, the DNA is TGTGCCAGCAGCTTACCCGCCAATCAGCCCCAGCATTTT. It translates to CASSLPANQPQHF.

The J gene is TRBJ2-7, the V gene TRBV19, with a tentative D call TRBD2 (5 bases). Germline V CDR1 and CDR2: LNHDA, SQIVND (reference sequence). V lost 4 bases and J lost 0, with 10 bases in between. The CDR3 totals 14 residues. The chain's CDR3 is CASSTRRSSYEQYF. The CDR3 DNA is TGTGCCAGTAGTACAAGGAGGAGCTCCTACGAGCAGTACTTC.

The V gene is TRBV9, the J gene TRBJ1-1; 9 positions match TRBD1. J lost 8 bases, V lost 4 bases, and 9 bases had no gene match. This CDR3 comprises 14 residues. Germline V gene sequence: CDR1 SGDLS, CDR2 YYNGEE. This CDR3 is CASSPRDREVEAFF. The CDR3 nucleotides are TGTGCCAGCAGCCCGAGGGACAGGGAAGTAGAAGCTTTCTTT. The full variable domain, rest sourced from reference TRBV9 and TRBJ1-1, is DSGVTQTPKHLITATGQRVTLRCSPRSGDLSVYWYQQSLDQGLQFLIQYYNGEERAKGNILERFSAQQFPDLHSELNLSSLELGDSALYFCASSPRDREVEAFFGQGTRLTVV.

The J gene is TRBJ1-1, the V gene TRBV11-2; D gene unclear. CDR3 size: 13 residues. With 1 base removed from V and 1 base from J, the gap between germline ends came to 4 bases. The germline CDR1 and CDR2 sequences are SGHAT and FQNNGV. Written as DNA, the CDR3 is TGTGCCAGCAGCTTAGTGAGGAACACTGAAGCTTTCTTT. Residues: CASSLVRNTEAFF. The full variable domain, in which reference TRBV11-2 and TRBJ1-1 provide the parts outside the CDR3, is EAGVAQSPRYKIIEKRQSVAFWCNPISGHATLYWYQQILGQGPKLLIQFQNNGVVDDSQLPKDRFSAERLKGVDSTLKIQPAKLEDSAVYLCASSLVRNTEAFFGQGTRLTVV.

The chain is built from TRBV4-1 and TRBJ1-3; the D gene is possibly TRBD1 (5 bases). The germline V and J ends were trimmed by 1 base and 0 bases, with 10 bases remaining between them. The germline V gene encodes CDR1 MGHRA and CDR2 YSYEKL. The length of the CDR3 is 16 residues. DNA of the CDR3: TGCGCCAGCAGCCAAGGGGGGAAGGGCTCTGGAAACACCATATATTTT. It yields the protein CASSQGGKGSGNTIYF.

V is TRBV5-6 and J is TRBJ1-2; a weak D match, TRBD1 (5 bases). The V and J ends lost 4 bases and 4 bases respectively, with 20 bases between them. Germline V lookup: CDR1 SGHDT, CDR2 YYEEEE. This CDR3 comprises 16 residues. CDR3 loop: CASSRRDGTYLYGYTF. The CDR3 DNA follows: TGTGCCAGCAGCCGCCGGGACGGCACATACCTCTATGGCTACACCTTC.

The chain couples TRBV5-1 to TRBJ1-3; D is uncertain. V was pared by 3 bases and J by 3 bases, with 7 bases between. CDR1 and CDR2 (germline): SGHRS, YFSETQ. The CDR3 has 13 residues. This CDR3 reads CASSSTGGNTIYF. In nucleotides, the CDR3 is TGCGCCAGCAGCTCGACGGGTGGAAACACCATATATTTT. Complete variable domain (other parts from reference TRBV5-1 and TRBJ1-3): KAGVTQTPRYLIKTRGQQVTLSCSPISGHRSVSWYQQTPGQGLQFLFEYFSETQRNKGNFPGRFSGRQFSNSRSEMNVSTLELGDSALYLCASSSTGGNTIYFGEGSWLTVV.

The rearrangement links TRBV5-1 to TRBJ2-7; D remains unclear. The CDR3 is 10 amino acids. Trimming left V 0 bases short and J 5 bases short, with 0 bases between. Germline V CDR1 and CDR2: SGHRS, YFSETQ. This chain's CDR3 is CASSLDEQYF. In DNA, the CDR3 is TGCGCCAGCAGCTTGGACGAGCAGTACTTC.

The chain employs TRBV7-8 and TRBJ1-3; D might be TRBD1 (6 bases). The CDR3 runs to 16 residues. From germline, CDR1 is SGHVS and CDR2 FQNEAQ. The V and J ends lost 5 bases and 0 bases respectively, with 14 bases between them. The CDR3 spells CASSPPGGRSGNTIYF. DNA of the CDR3: TGTGCCAGCAGCCCGCCTGGGGGGCGCTCTGGAAACACCATATATTTT.

The J gene is TRBJ2-1, the V gene TRBV15; 7 positions agree with TRBD2. From germline, CDR1 is LNHNV and CDR2 YYDKDF (reference sequence). The J segment lost 10 bases and the V segment lost 0 bases, leaving 6 bases of the junction unmatched. The length of the CDR3 is 14 residues. CDR3 sequence (DNA): TGTGCCACCAGCAGAGATGGGCTAGCGGCAGAGCAGTTCTTC. It translates to CATSRDGLAAEQFF.

J is TRBJ2-5 and V is TRBV30; no reliable D call. This CDR3 is 13 amino acids long. V was clipped by 1 base and J by 5 bases, with 11 bases between them. Germline CDR1 GTSNPN, CDR2 SVGIG (reference sequence). The CDR3 sequence: CAWSDWTRETQYF. Here the CDR3 DNA reads TGTGCCTGGAGTGACTGGACGCGGGAGACCCAGTACTTC.

This rearrangement joins TRBV30 to TRBJ2-5; TRBD1 matches at 8 bases. Germline V gene sequence: CDR1 GTSNPN, CDR2 SVGIG (reference sequence). The V segment lost 3 bases and the J segment 2 bases; nucleotides outside the gene matches: 2. The CDR3 consists of 13 residues. For the CDR3, the DNA is TGTGCCTGGAGGTGGACAGGGCAAGAGACCCAGTACTTC. This encodes CAWRWTGQETQYF.

The V and J genes are TRBV5-6 and TRBJ1-1; D remains ambiguous. The CDR3 runs to 15 residues. Trimming took off 1 base at V and 3 bases at J, with 13 bases between the two ends. Germline V lookup: CDR1 SGHDT, CDR2 YYEEEE. The CDR3 sequence is CASSLFQPGDTEAFF. The CDR3 DNA sequence: TGTGCCAGCAGCTTGTTTCAGCCAGGAGACACTGAAGCTTTCTTT.

This clone showed up just once. The chain joins TRBV27 to TRBJ1-1; a possible D gene is TRBD1 (5 bases). CDR1 and CDR2 from the germline V gene are MNHEY and SMNVEV (reference sequence). The CDR3 consists of 14 residues. Trimming removed 3 bases at V and 4 bases at J, with 12 bases between. This chain's CDR3 is CASSFVGRATEAFF. CDR3 bases: TGTGCCAGCAGTTTTGTGGGCAGGGCCACTGAAGCTTTCTTT.

This clone is a singleton in its sample. The chain employs TRBV11-2 and TRBJ2-7, with 9 bases that match TRBD2. Trimming took 2 bases from V and 0 from J; bases not matched to a gene: 8. Germline CDR1 SGHAT, CDR2 FQNNGV. The CDR3 length is 17 residues. The CDR3 sequence is CASSLRASGVISYEQYF. CDR3 in DNA: TGTGCCAGCAGCTTAAGGGCTAGCGGGGTTATCTCCTACGAGCAGTACTTC.

This chain joins TRBV27 and TRBJ2-7; D unclear. CDR3 length equals 14 residues. V gave up 5 bases and J gave up 5 bases, with 16 bases separating them. Germline loops: CDR1 MNHEY, CDR2 SMNVEV (reference sequence). CDR3 region: CASSRPGVGNEQYF. CDR3 nucleotide sequence: TGTGCCAGCAGTAGACCGGGCGTAGGGAACGAGCAGTACTTC.

The genes are TRBV6-6 and TRBJ1-1; a possible D gene is TRBD1 (5 bases). Between the trimmed V and J ends, which lost 0 bases and 3 bases, there was a span of 8 bases. This CDR3 is built from 14 residues. CDR1 is MNHNY, CDR2 SVGAGI, per germline (reference sequence). The CDR3 DNA reads TGTGCCAGCAGTTACTCAGGAGGGGACACTGAAGCTTTCTTT. Translation gives CASSYSGGDTEAFF.

The chain has TRBV2 and TRBJ1-5; 9 bases map to TRBD1. The CDR3 runs 15 residues. The V gene's germline CDR1 is SNHLY and CDR2 FYNNEI. V gave up 6 bases and J gave up 7 bases; unmatched junction bases: 10. CDR3: CASSQTGGVGQPQHF. CDR3 nucleotides: TGTGCCAGCAGCCAGACAGGGGGGGTAGGACAGCCCCAGCATTTT.

The V and J genes are TRBV5-1 and TRBJ2-7; possibly TRBD1 for D (6 bases). Germline V gene sequence: CDR1 SGHRS, CDR2 YFSETQ. The CDR3 is 15 residues long. Trimming removed 5 bases from V and 2 bases from J, with 17 bases in between. CDR3 DNA: TGCGCCAGCAGGGTCAATCAGGGGTCAACCTACGAGCAGTACTTC. Its translation: CASRVNQGSTYEQYF. Using reference TRBV5-1 and TRBJ2-7 for the parts outside the CDR3, the full variable domain is KAGVTQTPRYLIKTRGQQVTLSCSPISGHRSVSWYQQTPGQGLQFLFEYFSETQRNKGNFPGRFSGRQFSNSRSEMNVSTLELGDSALYLCASRVNQGSTYEQYFGPGTRLTVT.

V gene TRBV6-6 combines with J gene TRBJ2-7; D remains ambiguous. The germline V and J ends were trimmed by 2 bases and 2 bases, with 7 bases remaining between them. The CDR3 contains 13 residues. Germline lookup yields CDR1 MNHNY and CDR2 SVGAGI (reference sequence). CDR3 amino acids: CASSYPDTYEQYF. The CDR3 region has the DNA TGTGCCAGCAGTTACCCCGACACCTACGAGCAGTACTTC.

This chain uses TRBV13 with TRBJ2-5; 7 positions match TRBD1. Germline V gives CDR1 PRHDT, CDR2 FYEKMQ (reference sequence). This CDR3 comprises 14 residues. Losses at the gene ends were 5 bases for V and 2 bases for J; bases not matched to a gene: 5. The CDR3 DNA is TGTGCCAGCAGCCGTGAGACAGGGCAAGAGACCCAGTACTTC. As protein: CASSRETGQETQYF.

J is TRBJ1-1 and V is TRBV30; D is uncertain. The CDR3 is 12 residues long. Trimming stripped 7 bases from V and 7 bases from J, with 16 bases between. Looked up from germline, CDR1 is GTSNPN and CDR2 is SVGIG (reference sequence). DNA for the CDR3: TGTGCCTTCTCATTAGCGGGTCGTGAAGCTTTCTTT. Protein product: CAFSLAGREAFF.

For the CDR3, the DNA is TGTGCCAGCAGACTAGCGGGAGACACAGATACGCAGTATTTT. Translated: CASRLAGDTDTQYF. The chain joins TRBV2 to TRBJ2-3, with 11 bases fitting TRBD2. Germline V gives CDR1 SNHLY, CDR2 FYNNEI. The CDR3 consists of 14 residues. The J segment lost 2 bases and the V segment lost 6 bases, leaving 1 base of the junction unmatched. The variable domain in full, completed from reference TRBV2 and TRBJ2-3, reads EPEVTQTPSHQVTQMGQEVILRCVPISNHLYFYWYRQILGQKVEFLVSFYNNEISEKSEIFDDQFSVERPDGSNFTLKIRSTKLEDSAMYFCASRLAGDTDTQYFGPGTRLTVL.

As concerns this clone: A junction boundary mismatches the germline segment, possibly from a read error. J is TRBJ2-5 and V is TRBV11-3; D gene unclear. This CDR3 region has 14 residues. The germline V gene encodes CDR1 SGHNT and CDR2 YENEEA. CDR3: CASSLGASSETQYF. For the CDR3, the DNA is TGTGCCAGCAGCTTAGGCGCCAGCTCGGAGACTCAGTACTTC.

V gene TRBV29-1 combines with J gene TRBJ2-1, with D hard to call. Trimming removed 6 bases from V and 2 bases from J, with 8 bases in between. Germline lookup yields CDR1 SQVTM and CDR2 ANQGSEA. The CDR3 has 12 amino acids. The CDR3, as DNA: TGCAGCGTGAGACTTACCTACAATGAGCAGTTCTTC. Its protein is CSVRLTYNEQFF.

The CDR3 loop reads CASSPTGVDGYTF. Here the CDR3 DNA reads TGTGCCAGTAGCCCGACAGGGGTTGACGGCTACACCTTC. V and J are TRBV19 and TRBJ1-2; TRBD1 agrees at 8 bases. The junction had 8 bases not matched to a gene; V was cut back by 6 bases and J by 8 bases. The germline CDR1 and CDR2 sequences are LNHDA and SQIVND (reference sequence). This CDR3 is built from 13 residues.

The genes are TRBV15 and TRBJ2-7; TRBD1 aligns across 7 bases. The CDR3 runs to 13 residues. J lost 3 bases, V lost 4 bases, and 3 bases had no gene match. CDR1 is LNHNV, CDR2 YYDKDF, per germline (reference sequence). Here the CDR3 DNA reads TGTGCCACCAGCATCAGGGGGAACTACGAGCAGTACTTC. Encoded protein: CATSIRGNYEQYF.